This TCR beta chain was sequenced in a study of T cell repertoires in cytomegalovirus infection. As for the study in general: Selected CMV epitopes included recently identified HLA-C-restricted ones as well as well-studied HLA-B-restricted ones. Public TCR beta signatures indicated both CMV infection and matching HLA type.

This clonotype was detected once. Its target is unknown. Germline CDR1 is LNHDA and CDR2 is SQIVND (reference sequence). V shed 4 bases and J shed 6 bases, with 19 bases lying between them. CDR3 length equals 15 residues. Each CDR3 protein gets one entry after TCRdb re-called the reads with MiXCR. The sample contains about 500,000 distinct CDR3 sequences, 33% of which appear only once. The rearrangement joins TRBV19 to TRBJ2-7, with D tentatively TRBD2 (5 bases). The clonotype was recovered from a human donor in good health (CMV status not recorded). Some clones in this sample may be carry-over from other donors' samples. The sequenced sample was cultured PBMCs, obtained from culture after CMV antigen stimulation. In DNA, the CDR3 is TGTGCCAGTAGTACCGTCTCCGGGAAGAGCTCCGAGCAGTACTTC. Residues: CASSTVSGKSSEQYF. Based on the CDR3 plus reference TRBV19 and TRBJ2-7, the full variable domain is DGGITQSPKYLFRKEGQNVTLSCEQNLNHDAMYWYRQDPGQGLRLIYYSQIVNDFQKGDIAEGYSVSREKKESFPLTVTSAQKNPTAFYLCASSTVSGKSSEQYFGPGTRLTVT.